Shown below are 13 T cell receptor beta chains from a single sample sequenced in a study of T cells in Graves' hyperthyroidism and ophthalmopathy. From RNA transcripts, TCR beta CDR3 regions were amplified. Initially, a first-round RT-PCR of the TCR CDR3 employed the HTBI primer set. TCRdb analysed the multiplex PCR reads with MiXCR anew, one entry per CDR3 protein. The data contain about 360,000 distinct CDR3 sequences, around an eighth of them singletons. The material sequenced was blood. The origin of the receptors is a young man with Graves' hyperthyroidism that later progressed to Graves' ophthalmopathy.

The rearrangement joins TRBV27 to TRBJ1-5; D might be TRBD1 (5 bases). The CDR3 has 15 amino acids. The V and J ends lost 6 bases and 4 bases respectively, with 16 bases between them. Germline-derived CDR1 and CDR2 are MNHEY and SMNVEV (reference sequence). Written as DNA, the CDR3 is TGTGCCAGCAGCCCAAGCTGGGGGAGAAATCAGCCCCAGCATTTT. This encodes CASSPSWGRNQPQHF.

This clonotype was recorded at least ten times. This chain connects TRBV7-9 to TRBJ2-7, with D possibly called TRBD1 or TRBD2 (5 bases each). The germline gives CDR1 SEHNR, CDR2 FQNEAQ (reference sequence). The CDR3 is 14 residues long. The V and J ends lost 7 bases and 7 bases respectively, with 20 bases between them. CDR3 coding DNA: TGTGCCAGCACCCCTATAGGCACGGGGCTGGAGCAGTACTTC. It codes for CASTPIGTGLEQYF.

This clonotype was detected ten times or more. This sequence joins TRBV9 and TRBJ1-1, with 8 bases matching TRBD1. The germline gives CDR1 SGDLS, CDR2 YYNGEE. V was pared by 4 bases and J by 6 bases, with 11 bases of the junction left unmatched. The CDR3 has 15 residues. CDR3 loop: CASSPLQGGRAEAFF. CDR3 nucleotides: TGTGCCAGCAGCCCATTACAGGGGGGGAGAGCTGAAGCTTTCTTT.

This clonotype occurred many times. The CDR3 nucleotides read TGTGCCAGCAGTTGGGACAGGGAAGGCTACACCTTC. This codes for CASSWDREGYTF. The V and J genes are TRBV28 and TRBJ1-2; 9 bases are a match to TRBD1. This CDR3 has 12 amino acids. The J segment lost 8 bases and the V segment lost 4 bases, leaving 2 bases of the junction unmatched. CDR1 is MDHEN and CDR2 is SYDVKM in the germline V gene.

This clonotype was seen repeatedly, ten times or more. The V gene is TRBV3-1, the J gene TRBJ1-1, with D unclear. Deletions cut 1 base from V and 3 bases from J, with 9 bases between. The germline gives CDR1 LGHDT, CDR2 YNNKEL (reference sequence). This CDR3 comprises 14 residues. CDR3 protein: CASSQGRYDTEAFF. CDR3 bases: TGTGCCAGCAGCCAAGGCCGGTACGACACTGAAGCTTTCTTT.

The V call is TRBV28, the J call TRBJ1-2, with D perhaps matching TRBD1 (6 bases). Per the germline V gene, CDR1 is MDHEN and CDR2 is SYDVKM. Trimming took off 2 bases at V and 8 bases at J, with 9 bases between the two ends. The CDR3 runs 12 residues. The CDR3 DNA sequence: TGTGCCAGCAGTTTAAACAGGGACGGCTACACCTTC. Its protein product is CASSLNRDGYTF.

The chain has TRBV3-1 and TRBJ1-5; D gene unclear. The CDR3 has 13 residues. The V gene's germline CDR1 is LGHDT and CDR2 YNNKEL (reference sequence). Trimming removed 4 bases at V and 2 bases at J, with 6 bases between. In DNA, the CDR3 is TGTGCCAGCAGCCGCATGGGCAATCAGCCCCAGCATTTT. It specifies CASSRMGNQPQHF.

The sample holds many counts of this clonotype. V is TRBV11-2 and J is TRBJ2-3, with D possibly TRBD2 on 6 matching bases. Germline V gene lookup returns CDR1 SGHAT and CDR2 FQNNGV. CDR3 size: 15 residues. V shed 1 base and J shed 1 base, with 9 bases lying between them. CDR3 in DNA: TGTGCCAGCAGCTTAGGGGGACTCGGCACAGATACGCAGTATTTT. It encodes CASSLGGLGTDTQYF.

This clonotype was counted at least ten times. The CDR3 DNA is TGCAGTGCTAGTTTGTCCCAGGGGGCGAAGGAGACCCAGTACTTC. Amino acid sequence: CSASLSQGAKETQYF. This rearrangement joins TRBV20-1 to TRBJ2-5; 8 bases are a match to TRBD1. Trimming removed 3 bases from V and 5 bases from J; junction bases left unmatched: 11. Germline values: CDR1 DFQATT, CDR2 SNEGSKA (reference sequence). The CDR3 contains 15 residues.

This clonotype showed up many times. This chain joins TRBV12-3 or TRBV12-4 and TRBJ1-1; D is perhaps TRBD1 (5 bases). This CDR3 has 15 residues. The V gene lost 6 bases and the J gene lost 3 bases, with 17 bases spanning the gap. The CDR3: CASSTAYGGDTEAFF. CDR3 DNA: TGTGCCAGCAGCACGGCGTACGGGGGGGACACTGAAGCTTTCTTT.

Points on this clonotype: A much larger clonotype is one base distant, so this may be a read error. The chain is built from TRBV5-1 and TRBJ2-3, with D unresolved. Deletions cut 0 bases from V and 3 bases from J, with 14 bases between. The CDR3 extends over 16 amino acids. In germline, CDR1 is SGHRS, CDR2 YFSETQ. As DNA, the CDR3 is TGCGCCAGCAGCTTGGGACCGAACGAAGATACAGATACGCAGTATTTT. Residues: CASSLGPNEDTDTQYF.

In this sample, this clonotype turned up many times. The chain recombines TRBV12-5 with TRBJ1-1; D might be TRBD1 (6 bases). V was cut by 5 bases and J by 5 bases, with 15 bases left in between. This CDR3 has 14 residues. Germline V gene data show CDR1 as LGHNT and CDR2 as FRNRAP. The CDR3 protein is CASGPTGIWTEAFF. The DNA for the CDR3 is TGTGCTAGTGGTCCCACAGGGATCTGGACTGAAGCTTTCTTT.

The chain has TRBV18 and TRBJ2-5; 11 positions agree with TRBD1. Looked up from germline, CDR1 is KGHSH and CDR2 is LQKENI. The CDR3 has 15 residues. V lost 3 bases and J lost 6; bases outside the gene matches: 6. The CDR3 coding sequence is TGTGCCAGCTCACCCCCGGACAGGGGGCAAAAGACCCAGTACTTC. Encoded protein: CASSPPDRGQKTQYF.